These 26 T cell receptor beta chains share one sample of origin, sequenced in a study of cytomegalovirus exposure and HLA in healthy donors. TCRdb's copy holds only in-frame clones and misses some; the assay was immunoSEQ multiplex PCR. The sample yields about 160,000 clones, roughly 95% seen once. Material: PBMCs. Source of these receptors: a woman aged 18-29 years in good health and CMV-seronegative.

The rearrangement joins TRBV5-1 to TRBJ1-6; D gene ambiguous. The germline V gene encodes CDR1 SGHRS and CDR2 YFSETQ. The V end was cut by 1 base, the J end by 6 bases, with 8 bases between. The CDR3 is 14 residues long. The CDR3 bases are TGCGCCAGCAGCTTGCGCGACTCTAATTCACCCCTCCACTTT. Residues: CASSLRDSNSPLHF.

J is TRBJ2-1 and V is TRBV5-4; TRBD2 matches at 11 bases. The trim removed 4 bases at V and 9 bases at J, leaving 12 bases unmatched. CDR1 and CDR2 (germline): SGHNT, YYREEE (reference sequence). The CDR3 is 16 amino acids. CDR3 DNA: TGTGCCAGCAGCCGAAAAATTCTAGCGGGGGGCCTTGAGCAGTTCTTC. Translation: CASSRKILAGGLEQFF. Complete variable domain (other parts from reference TRBV5-4 and TRBJ2-1): ETGVTQSPTHLIKTRGQQVTLRCSSQSGHNTVSWYQQALGQGPQFIFQYYREEENGRGNFPPRFSGLQFPNYSSELNVNALELDDSALYLCASSRKILAGGLEQFFGPGTRLTVL.

The chain carries TRBV18 and TRBJ2-2, with D perhaps matching TRBD1 (5 bases). CDR3 size: 17 residues. Germline CDR1 and CDR2: KGHSH and LQKENI. The V gene lost 0 bases and the J gene lost 6 bases, with 17 bases spanning the gap. The CDR3 loop is CASSPPGSGNTAGELFF. CDR3 bases: TGTGCCAGCTCACCACCGGGGTCAGGGAATACGGCCGGGGAGCTGTTTTTT.

The V call is TRBV11-2, the J call TRBJ2-5; D ambiguous. This CDR3 is built from 12 residues. Between the trimmed V and J ends, which lost 2 bases and 4 bases, there was a span of 5 bases. Germline CDR1 and CDR2: SGHAT and FQNNGV. CDR3 sequence (DNA): TGTGCCAGCAGCTTAAAACTAGAGACCCAGTACTTC. Residues: CASSLKLETQYF.

This chain uses TRBV4-1 with TRBJ1-1; D perhaps matches TRBD1 (6 bases). CDR1 is MGHRA and CDR2 is YSYEKL in the germline V gene. The CDR3 covers 14 residues. Trimming left V 1 base short and J 1 base short, with 7 bases between. CDR3 loop: CASSQGRGNTEAFF. In nucleotides, the CDR3 is TGCGCCAGCAGCCAAGGCAGGGGGAACACTGAAGCTTTCTTT.

V is TRBV7-9 and J is TRBJ2-7; TRBD1 aligns across 7 bases. CDR1 is SEHNR and CDR2 is FQNEAQ in the germline V gene (reference sequence). Trimming took 0 bases from V and 0 from J; bases not matched to a gene: 2. The CDR3 totals 15 residues. The CDR3 reads CASSLADRFSYEQYF. CDR3 in DNA: TGTGCCAGCAGCTTAGCGGACAGGTTCTCCTACGAGCAGTACTTC.

The V call is TRBV7-9, the J call TRBJ2-7; 11 nucleotides agree with TRBD2. This CDR3 has 19 amino acids. V lost 4 bases, J lost 0 bases, and 14 bases stayed unmatched. Per germline, CDR1 SEHNR and CDR2 FQNEAQ (reference sequence). The CDR3 coding sequence is TGTGCCAGCAGCTCCCGACTAGCGGGGTACGAGACCAGCTCCTACGAGCAGTACTTC. Amino acid sequence: CASSSRLAGYETSSYEQYF.

The chain recombines TRBV5-1 with TRBJ2-2, with 9 positions matching TRBD1. The CDR3 consists of 16 residues. J was trimmed by 6 bases and V by 0 bases; bases with no gene match: 6. Germline V gene data show CDR1 as SGHRS and CDR2 as YFSETQ. CDR3 sequence (DNA): TGCGCCAGCAGCTTGGGGGACAGGGCGGGCGCCGGGGAGCTGTTTTTT. Protein sequence: CASSLGDRAGAGELFF.

The V call is TRBV19, the J call TRBJ1-2; 12 nucleotides align to TRBD1. The CDR3 runs to 17 residues. Germline V lookup: CDR1 LNHDA, CDR2 SQIVND (reference sequence). The V gene end was trimmed by 6 bases and the J gene end by 8 bases; junction bases not matched to a gene: 16. CDR3 coding DNA: TGTGCCAGTAGGATGGGCGTTGGGACAGGGGGCGTCGGAGGCTACACCTTC. This codes for CASRMGVGTGGVGGYTF.

The rearrangement joins TRBV18 to TRBJ2-1; 8 nucleotides agree with TRBD1. V gave up 4 bases and J gave up 8 bases; unmatched junction bases: 10. This CDR3 region has 15 residues. Germline lookup yields CDR1 KGHSH and CDR2 LQKENI. DNA for the CDR3: TGTGCCAGCTCACAGGGACAGGCCGGACGCGATGAGCAGTTCTTC. Translating it yields CASSQGQAGRDEQFF.

The V and J genes are TRBV18 and TRBJ1-1; TRBD1 aligns across 9 bases. V gave up 2 bases and J gave up 0 bases; unmatched junction bases: 4. The germline gives CDR1 KGHSH, CDR2 LQKENI. The CDR3 is 16 residues long. The CDR3 reads CASSPWDREVNTEAFF. The CDR3 nucleotides read TGTGCCAGCTCACCATGGGACAGGGAAGTGAACACTGAAGCTTTCTTT.

This chain uses TRBV6-5 with TRBJ1-2; 8 nucleotides line up with TRBD1. The CDR3 loop spans 15 amino acids. CDR1 and CDR2 from the germline V gene are MNHEY and SVGAGI. The V segment lost 6 bases and the J segment 1 base; nucleotides outside the gene matches: 7. The CDR3 here is CASSRGPNVNYGYTF. Here the CDR3 DNA reads TGTGCCAGCAGCAGGGGGCCTAACGTTAACTATGGCTACACCTTC.

This rearrangement joins TRBV18 to TRBJ2-2; 14 positions match TRBD2. The length of the CDR3 is 17 residues. The ends lost 2 bases at V and 3 bases at J; junction bases unmatched: 2. CDR1 and CDR2 from the germline V gene are KGHSH and LQKENI. For the CDR3, the DNA is TGTGCCAGCTCACCAGGACTAGCGGGGGGACACACCGGGGAGCTGTTTTTT. It is translated as CASSPGLAGGHTGELFF.

This chain connects TRBV6-1 to TRBJ2-7; tentative D call: TRBD2 (7 bases). The CDR3 length is 15 residues. Germline V gene lookup returns CDR1 MNHNS and CDR2 SASEGT. V lost 1 base and J lost 7, with 17 bases in between. CDR3 region: CASSEVGGGAREQYF. The DNA of the CDR3 is TGTGCCAGCAGTGAAGTTGGGGGGGGCGCGAGGGAGCAGTACTTC.

The chain couples TRBV11-2 to TRBJ2-5; D gene uncertain. CDR1 and CDR2 from the germline V gene are SGHAT and FQNNGV. CDR3 length: 16 residues. V lost 0 bases to trimming and J lost 1 base, with 12 bases between them. The CDR3 region has the DNA TGTGCCAGCAGCTTAGATCCCCCCGGTTTCCAAGAGACCCAGTACTTC. It codes for CASSLDPPGFQETQYF.

The rearrangement uses TRBV10-3 and TRBJ1-1, with D perhaps TRBD1 (5 bases). Germline CDR1 is ENHRY and CDR2 is SYGVKD. The CDR3 extends over 14 amino acids. Trimming took off 3 bases at V and 4 bases at J, with 12 bases between the two ends. The CDR3 here is CAISDRVVSTEAFF. CDR3 sequence (DNA): TGTGCCATCAGTGACAGGGTCGTTTCCACTGAAGCTTTCTTT.

The CDR3 coding sequence is TGCGCCAGCAGCTTGGGAGCGGGGGCAGGAACAGATACGCAGTATTTT. It yields the protein CASSLGAGAGTDTQYF. The chain has TRBV5-1 and TRBJ2-3, with 8 bases lining up with TRBD2. The CDR3 has 16 residues. V was clipped by 0 bases and J by 3 bases; unmatched bases: 6. Per germline, CDR1 SGHRS and CDR2 YFSETQ.

This chain uses TRBV7-9 with TRBJ1-4; D not certain. Trimming removed 0 bases at V and 8 bases at J, with 7 bases between. CDR1 and CDR2 from the germline V gene are SEHNR and FQNEAQ (reference sequence). CDR3 length: 13 residues. CDR3 in DNA: TGTGCCAGCAGCTTAGCCCCGAGGGAAAAACTGTTTTTT. It encodes CASSLAPREKLFF.

V is TRBV5-6 and J is TRBJ1-1; 8 bases are shared with TRBD1. The CDR3 runs to 12 residues. Germline V CDR1 and CDR2: SGHDT, YYEEEE. V dropped 0 bases and J dropped 11; count of bases not matched to a gene: 3. CDR3 sequence: CASSLGTGSAFF. Here the CDR3 DNA reads TGTGCCAGCAGCTTGGGGACAGGGAGCGCTTTCTTT.

V is TRBV7-2 and J is TRBJ2-7; no reliable D call. The CDR3 spans 12 residues. Germline assignment: CDR1 SGHTA and CDR2 FQGNSA. V lost 1 base and J 5 bases, leaving 6 bases between the germline ends. In DNA, the CDR3 is TGTGCCAGCAGCTTAGGGGCCCACGAGCAGTACTTC. As protein: CASSLGAHEQYF.

The chain couples TRBV4-3 to TRBJ2-7; a weak D match, TRBD2 (6 bases). Germline V gene data show CDR1 as LGHNA and CDR2 as YSLEER. Trimming left V 4 bases short and J 2 bases short, with 12 bases between. The CDR3 has 14 amino acids. CDR3 coding DNA: TGCGCCAGCAGCCGGGACTTGGGGGCCTACGAGCAGTACTTC. This codes for CASSRDLGAYEQYF.

This chain joins TRBV10-3 and TRBJ2-7; 8 nucleotides line up with TRBD2. The germline CDR1 and CDR2 sequences are ENHRY and SYGVKD. V was clipped by 6 bases and J by 5 bases; unmatched bases: 9. The CDR3 has 14 residues. CDR3 sequence reads: CAISGGVLANEQYF. The CDR3 DNA sequence: TGTGCCATCAGCGGGGGGGTCTTGGCTAACGAGCAGTACTTC.

The chain recombines TRBV29-1 with TRBJ2-3; D perhaps matches TRBD1 (6 bases). This CDR3 comprises 13 residues. V was pared by 1 base and J by 4 bases, with 9 bases between. Germline assignment: CDR1 SQVTM and CDR2 ANQGSEA. The CDR3 is CSVEVGAADTQYF. The CDR3 DNA sequence: TGCAGCGTTGAAGTGGGGGCCGCAGATACGCAGTATTTT.

The chain carries TRBV29-1 and TRBJ1-2; D uncertain. Germline V gives CDR1 SQVTM, CDR2 ANQGSEA. The CDR3 sequence is 13 residues long. The V end was cut by 4 bases, the J end by 8 bases, with 17 bases between. The CDR3 nucleotides read TGCAGCGTTGCCGCGGACCCTTGGGAGGGCTACACCTTC. This encodes CSVAADPWEGYTF. The complete variable domain, with remaining parts taken from reference TRBV29-1 and TRBJ1-2, reads SAVISQKPSRDICQRGTSLTIQCQVDSQVTMMFWYRQQPGQSLTLIATANQGSEATYESGFVIDKFPISRPNLTFSTLTVSNMSPEDSSIYLCSVAADPWEGYTFGSGTRLTVV.

This sequence joins TRBV4-3 and TRBJ2-3; 8 bases are a match to TRBD2. Germline CDR1 reads LGHNA; CDR2 reads YSLEER. The J segment lost 6 bases and the V segment lost 0 bases, leaving 11 bases of the junction unmatched. This CDR3 spans 17 amino acids. CDR3 sequence: CASSQDSPGGPLDTQYF. The DNA for the CDR3 is TGCGCCAGCAGCCAAGATTCCCCGGGGGGGCCGTTGGATACGCAGTATTTT.

The chain links TRBV7-2 to TRBJ1-2; a possible D gene is TRBD1 (6 bases). Deletions cut 1 base from V and 0 bases from J, with 9 bases between. CDR1 is SGHTA and CDR2 is FQGNSA in the germline V gene. CDR3 length: 15 amino acids. The CDR3 nucleotides are TGTGCCAGCAGCTTAGTTCAGGGGTCTAACTATGGCTACACCTTC. Translating gives CASSLVQGSNYGYTF.